The clone carrying this T cell receptor beta chain was observed once. This CDR3 has 15 residues. Trimming took 5 bases from V and 5 from J; bases not matched to a gene: 9. The germline gives CDR1 LNHNV, CDR2 YYDKDF (reference sequence). The sample originates from a study of shared clonotypes between healthy human individuals. Across the study: A couple of women and three men aged 18 to 49 served as donors.

Using around 200 ng DNA, approximately 30,000 T cell genomes, the sorted-subset replicate PCRs were run. The protocol was immunoSEQ multiplex PCR, while the TCRdb copy is restricted to in-frame clones and leaves out a portion. The table has about 2.4 million clones, 93% seen once; the top ten hold 0.36%. The sequenced sample consisted of naive CD4+ T cells from PBMCs. This sample's subset: CD45RA+ positively selected. The clonotype originates from a man between 18 and 29 years old in good health. Some clones in this sample may be carry-over from other donors' samples. J is TRBJ1-5 and V is TRBV15; 7 bases map to TRBD1. The CDR3 DNA follows: TGTGCCACCAGCCGGGGGGCAGGGGGGGATCAGCCCCAGCATTTT. Amino acids: CATSRGAGGDQPQHF.